This section outlines one TCR beta chain sequence together with its context. The sample comes from a study of blood T cell repertoires in COVID-19. Repertoires were generated with immunoSEQ multiplex PCR, while TCRdb's copy carries only in-frame clones and drops some. Among some 50,000 clones, 86% were seen once, and the ten largest hold 14% to 15%. Germline V gives CDR1 SGHKS, CDR2 YYEKEE (reference sequence). The CDR3 extends over 14 amino acids. Deletions cut 0 bases from V and 2 bases from J, with 5 bases between. The chain couples TRBV5-5 to TRBJ1-4, with D hard to call. The specimen was peripheral blood. The sequence was collected from a human donor in a cohort sampled during active COVID-19. This CDR3 is CASSLDLTNEKLFF. In DNA, the CDR3 is TGTGCCAGCAGCTTGGACTTGACTAATGAAAAACTGTTTTTT.